Listed here are 13 T cell receptor beta chains from one sample, sequenced in a study of cytomegalovirus exposure and HLA in healthy donors (dated by TCRdb to the late 2010s). The library relied on the immunoSEQ multiplex PCR assay. A mixture of 60 forward primers for TCR Vbeta segments and 13 reverse primers for TCR Jbeta segments was used in the multiplex PCR. What TCRdb holds here is the immuneACCESS table cut down to in-frame rearrangements. Part of the clones is not present; checked against another copy, under half of the missing clones reflect an unresolved V gene, and the others are unexplained. Here the sample has some 130,000 clones; over 60% occur a single time. The ten most abundant clones make up 3.1% of the sample. The sample taken for sequencing was PBMCs. These receptors originate from a man in his forties in good health and CMV-seronegative.

CDR3 amino acids: CASSPTGNTEAFF. The CDR3 DNA reads as TGTGCCAGCAGCCCCACAGGGAACACTGAAGCTTTCTTT. V and J are TRBV7-9 and TRBJ1-1; D might be TRBD1 (5 bases). The length of the CDR3 is 13 residues. Germline loops: CDR1 SEHNR, CDR2 FQNEAQ (reference sequence). Trimming left V 5 bases short and J 1 base short, with 8 bases between.

The chain's CDR3 is CASSLVSGRYTGELFF. The CDR3 bases are TGTGCCAGCAGCTTAGTTAGCGGGAGGTACACCGGGGAGCTGTTTTTT. This chain connects TRBV7-3 to TRBJ2-2, with TRBD2 matching 10 bases. Germline CDR1 SGHTA, CDR2 FQGTGA. CDR3 length: 16 amino acids. V dropped 2 bases and J dropped 3; count of bases not matched to a gene: 3.

The chain carries TRBV4-1 and TRBJ2-4; TRBD1 matches at 8 bases. V lost 1 base to trimming and J lost 5 bases; unmatched junction nucleotides: 1. CDR3 length: 14 residues. Germline CDR1 is MGHRA and CDR2 is YSYEKL. The CDR3 here is CASSQADRENIQYF. CDR3 in DNA: TGCGCCAGCAGCCAAGCGGACAGGGAAAACATTCAGTACTTC.

The J gene is TRBJ1-3, the V gene TRBV6-6; no firm D call. The CDR3 spans 14 residues. The V end was cut by 7 bases, the J end by 0 bases, with 10 bases between. Per the germline V gene, CDR1 is MNHNY and CDR2 is SVGAGI (reference sequence). The CDR3 bases are TGTGCCAGCATGCATAGAAGCTCTGGAAACACCATATATTTT. Translating gives CASMHRSSGNTIYF.

V and J are TRBV5-6 and TRBJ1-2; D may be TRBD1 (5 bases). CDR1 and CDR2 (germline): SGHDT, YYEEEE. The CDR3 spans 14 residues. The V end lost 4 bases, the J end lost 5 bases, and 15 bases lay between the germline ends. The CDR3: CASSVGRVFYGYTF. As DNA, the CDR3 is TGTGCCAGCAGCGTGGGACGGGTTTTTTATGGCTACACCTTC.

V is TRBV7-9 and J is TRBJ2-7; unclear D gene. The CDR3 contains 13 residues. CDR1 is SEHNR and CDR2 is FQNEAQ in the germline V gene (reference sequence). The ends were cut back, 4 bases at V and 0 bases at J, with 7 bases in the middle. The CDR3 loop is CASSSPVSYEQYF. CDR3 nucleotide sequence: TGTGCCAGCAGCTCTCCAGTCTCCTACGAGCAGTACTTC.

This clone has only a few counts. Here the CDR3 reads CASSAFGTQYF. The DNA for the CDR3 is TGTGCCAGCAGCGCTTTCGGGACCCAGTACTTC. The genes are TRBV11-3 and TRBJ2-5; D is unresolved. Germline lookup yields CDR1 SGHNT and CDR2 YENEEA. The CDR3 consists of 11 residues. Trimming pared 5 bases from V and 7 bases from J, leaving 8 bases between.

This rearrangement joins TRBV29-1 to TRBJ1-2; possible D gene TRBD1, 5 bases. This CDR3 is built from 13 residues. Trimming shortened V by 5 bases and J by 3 bases, and 13 bases separated the two germline ends. Germline V gene sequence: CDR1 SQVTM, CDR2 ANQGSEA. CDR3 nucleotides: TGCAGCGTTTTGGACACCGACCACTATGGCTACACCTTC. This codes for CSVLDTDHYGYTF.

The gene calls are TRBV5-1 and TRBJ2-6; D possibly corresponds to TRBD2 (6 bases). Germline V CDR1 and CDR2: SGHRS, YFSETQ. The CDR3 is 18 amino acids. Trimming stripped 0 bases from V and 0 bases from J, with 13 bases between. CDR3: CASSLDGGEISGANVLTF. Written as DNA, the CDR3 is TGCGCCAGCAGCTTGGATGGCGGGGAGATCTCTGGGGCCAACGTCCTGACTTTC.

V and J are TRBV9 and TRBJ1-1, with D perhaps TRBD1 (6 bases). With 7 bases removed from V and 1 base from J, the gap between germline ends came to 11 bases. The CDR3 sequence is 13 residues long. CDR1 and CDR2 (germline): SGDLS, YYNGEE. The CDR3 loop reads CASGTGSNTEAFF. The CDR3 DNA reads TGTGCCAGCGGCACAGGGTCGAACACTGAAGCTTTCTTT.

This clone was recorded a few times. The genes are TRBV18 and TRBJ2-7; 9 bases match TRBD2. The ends lost 2 bases at V and 1 base at J; junction bases unmatched: 0. CDR1 is KGHSH, CDR2 LQKENI, per germline. There are 14 residues in the CDR3. CDR3 DNA sequence: TGTGCCAGCTCACCAAGCGGGGGGTCCTACGAGCAGTACTTC. It specifies CASSPSGGSYEQYF. Full variable domain (remainder filled in from reference TRBV18 and TRBJ2-7): NAGVMQNPRHLVRRRGQEARLRCSPMKGHSHVYWYRQLPEEGLKFMVYLQKENIIDESGMPKERFSAEFPKEGPSILRIQQVVRGDSAAYFCASSPSGGSYEQYFGPGTRLTVT.

This sequence joins TRBV7-2 and TRBJ2-7, with D possibly being TRBD2 (6 bases). V was pared by 0 bases and J by 3 bases, with 9 bases between. The CDR3 has 14 residues. Germline V gives CDR1 SGHTA, CDR2 FQGNSA. The CDR3 DNA reads as TGTGCCAGCAGCTTAGCCGGGACTTACTACGAGCAGTACTTC. It encodes CASSLAGTYYEQYF.

This clone was seen a few times. The chain has TRBV5-5 and TRBJ1-5, with D possibly being TRBD1 (6 bases). CDR1 and CDR2 (germline): SGHKS, YYEKEE (reference sequence). V was trimmed by 0 bases and J by 1 base, leaving 20 bases between them. This CDR3 is built from 19 residues. The CDR3 nucleotides read TGTGCCAGCAGCTTGGTTGCGGTGACCGGGACAAGGAGCAATCAGCCCCAGCATTTT. It translates to CASSLVAVTGTRSNQPQHF. The full variable domain, in which reference TRBV5-5 and TRBJ1-5 provide the parts outside the CDR3, is DAGVTQSPTHLIKTRGQQVTLRCSPISGHKSVSWYQQVLGQGPQFIFQYYEKEERGRGNFPDRFSARQFPNYSSELNVNALLLGDSALYLCASSLVAVTGTRSNQPQHFGDGTRLSIL.